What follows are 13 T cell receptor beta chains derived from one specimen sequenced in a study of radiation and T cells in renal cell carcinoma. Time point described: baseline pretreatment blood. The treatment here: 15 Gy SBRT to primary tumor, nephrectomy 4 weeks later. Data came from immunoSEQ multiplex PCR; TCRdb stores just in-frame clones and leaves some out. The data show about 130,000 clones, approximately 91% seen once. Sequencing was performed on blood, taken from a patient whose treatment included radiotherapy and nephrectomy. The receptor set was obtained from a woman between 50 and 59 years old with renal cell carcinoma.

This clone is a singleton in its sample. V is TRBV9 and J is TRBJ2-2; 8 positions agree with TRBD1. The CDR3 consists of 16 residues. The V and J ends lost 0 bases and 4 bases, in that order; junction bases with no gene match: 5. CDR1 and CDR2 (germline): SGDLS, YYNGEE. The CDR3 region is CASSVGWTGTTGELFF. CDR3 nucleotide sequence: TGTGCCAGCAGCGTAGGCTGGACAGGGACCACCGGGGAGCTGTTTTTT.

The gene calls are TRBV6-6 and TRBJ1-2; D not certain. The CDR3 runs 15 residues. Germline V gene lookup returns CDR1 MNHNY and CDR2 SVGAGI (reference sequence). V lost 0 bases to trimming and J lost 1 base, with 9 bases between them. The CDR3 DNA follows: TGTGCCAGCAGTTACTCGGTCGGGGTTAACTATGGCTACACCTTC. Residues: CASSYSVGVNYGYTF.

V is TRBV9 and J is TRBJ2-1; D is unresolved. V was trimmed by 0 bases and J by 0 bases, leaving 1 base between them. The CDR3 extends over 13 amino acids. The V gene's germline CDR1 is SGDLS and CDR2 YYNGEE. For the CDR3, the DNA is TGTGCCAGCAGCGTAGACTCCTACAATGAGCAGTTCTTC. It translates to CASSVDSYNEQFF.

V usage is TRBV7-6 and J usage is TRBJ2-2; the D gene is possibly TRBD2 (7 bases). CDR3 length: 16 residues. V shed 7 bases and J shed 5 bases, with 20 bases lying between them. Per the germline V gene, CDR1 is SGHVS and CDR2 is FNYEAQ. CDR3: CASTPVKGGGTGELFF. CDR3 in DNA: TGTGCCAGCACCCCAGTCAAGGGGGGGGGAACCGGGGAGCTGTTTTTT.

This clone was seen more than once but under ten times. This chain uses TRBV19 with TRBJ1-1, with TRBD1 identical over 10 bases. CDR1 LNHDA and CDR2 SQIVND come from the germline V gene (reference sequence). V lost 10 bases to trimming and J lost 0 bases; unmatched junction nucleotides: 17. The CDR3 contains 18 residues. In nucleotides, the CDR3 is TGTGCCACCTACCCCATGACAGGGGGCCACGGGATGAACACTGAAGCTTTCTTT. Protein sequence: CATYPMTGGHGMNTEAFF.

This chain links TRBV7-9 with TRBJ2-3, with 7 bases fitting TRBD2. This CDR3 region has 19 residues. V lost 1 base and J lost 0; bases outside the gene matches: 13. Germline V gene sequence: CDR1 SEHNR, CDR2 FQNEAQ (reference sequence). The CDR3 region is CASSLGRPAGIASTDTQYF. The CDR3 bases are TGTGCCAGCAGCTTAGGCCGCCCAGCGGGGATCGCTAGCACAGATACGCAGTATTTT.

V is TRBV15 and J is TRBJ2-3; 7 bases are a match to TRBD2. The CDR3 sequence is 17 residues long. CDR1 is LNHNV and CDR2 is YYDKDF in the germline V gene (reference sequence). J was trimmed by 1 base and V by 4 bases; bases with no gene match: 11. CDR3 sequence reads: CATSITKAGDRTDTQYF. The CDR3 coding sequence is TGTGCCACCAGCATTACGAAGGCGGGGGACCGCACAGATACGCAGTATTTT. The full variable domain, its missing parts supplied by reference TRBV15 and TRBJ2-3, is DAMVIQNPRYQVTQFGKPVTLSCSQTLNHNVMYWYQQKSSQAPKLLFHYYDKDFNNEADTPDNFQSRRPNTSFCFLDIRSPGLGDTAMYLCATSITKAGDRTDTQYFGPGTRLTVL.

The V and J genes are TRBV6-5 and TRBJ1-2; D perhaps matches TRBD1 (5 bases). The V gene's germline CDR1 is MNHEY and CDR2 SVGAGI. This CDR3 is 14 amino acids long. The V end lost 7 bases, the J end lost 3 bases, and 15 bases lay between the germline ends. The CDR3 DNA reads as TGTGCCAGCAAAGCGGGACCGGGGTACTATGGCTACACCTTC. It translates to CASKAGPGYYGYTF.

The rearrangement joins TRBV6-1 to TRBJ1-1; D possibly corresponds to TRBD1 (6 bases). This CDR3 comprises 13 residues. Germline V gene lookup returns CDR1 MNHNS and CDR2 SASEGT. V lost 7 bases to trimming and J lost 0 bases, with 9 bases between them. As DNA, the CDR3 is TGTGCCAGCATAAAGGGGGTGAACACTGAAGCTTTCTTT. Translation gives CASIKGVNTEAFF.

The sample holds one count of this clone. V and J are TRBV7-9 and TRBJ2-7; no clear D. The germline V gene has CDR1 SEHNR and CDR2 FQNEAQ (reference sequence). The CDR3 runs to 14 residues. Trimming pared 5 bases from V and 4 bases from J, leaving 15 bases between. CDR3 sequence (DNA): TGTGCCAGCAGCCCCAGACGTGCCCCGTACGAGCAGTACTTC. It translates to CASSPRRAPYEQYF.

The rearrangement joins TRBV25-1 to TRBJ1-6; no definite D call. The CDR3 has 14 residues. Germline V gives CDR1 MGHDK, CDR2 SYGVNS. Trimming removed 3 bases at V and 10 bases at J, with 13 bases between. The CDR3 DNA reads TGTGCCAGCAGTGAGTCCCCCCAGTTCTCACCCCTCCACTTT. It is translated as CASSESPQFSPLHF.

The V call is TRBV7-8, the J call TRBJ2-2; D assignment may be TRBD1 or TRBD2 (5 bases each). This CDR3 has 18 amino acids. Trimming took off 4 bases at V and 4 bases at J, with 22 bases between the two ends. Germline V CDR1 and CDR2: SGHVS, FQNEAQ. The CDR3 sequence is CASSSIQAVGDPTGELFF. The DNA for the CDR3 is TGTGCCAGCAGCTCGATACAAGCGGTGGGGGATCCCACCGGGGAGCTGTTTTTT.

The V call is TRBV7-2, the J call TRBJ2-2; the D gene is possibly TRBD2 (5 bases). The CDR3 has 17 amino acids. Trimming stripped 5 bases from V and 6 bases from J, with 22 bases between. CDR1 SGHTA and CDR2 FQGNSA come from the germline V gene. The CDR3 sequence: CASSPRERVGSAGELFF. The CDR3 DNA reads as TGTGCCAGCAGCCCGAGGGAGAGGGTTGGGAGCGCCGGGGAGCTGTTTTTT.